The 25 T cell receptor beta chains below all came from one sample that was sequenced in a study of control samples from healthy donors and cancer patients. TCRdb's copy holds only in-frame clones and misses some; the assay was immunoSEQ multiplex PCR. The profile covers fewer than 200,000 clones, with approximately 94% appearing a single time and around 13% taken by the ten largest. The material sequenced was PBMCs. The receptors shown here come from a man in his 60s with colorectal cancer.

The V and J genes are TRBV11-2 and TRBJ1-4; 8 nucleotides agree with TRBD1. Germline-derived CDR1 and CDR2 are SGHAT and FQNNGV. The CDR3 extends over 16 amino acids. V lost 1 base to trimming and J lost 2 bases; unmatched junction nucleotides: 3. CDR3 nucleotides: TGTGCCAGCAGCTTAGGTTCAGGGGGCACTAATGAAAAACTGTTTTTT. Encoded protein: CASSLGSGGTNEKLFF.

The gene calls are TRBV30 and TRBJ1-2; TRBD1 is a possible D gene (5 bases). Germline CDR1 GTSNPN, CDR2 SVGIG (reference sequence). CDR3 size: 13 residues. V was clipped by 4 bases and J by 1 base, with 10 bases between them. CDR3 DNA sequence: TGTGCCTGGACAGGGATGAGTAACTATGGCTACACCTTC. Translated, it gives CAWTGMSNYGYTF. The full variable domain, its missing parts supplied by reference TRBV30 and TRBJ1-2, is SQTIHQWPATLVQPVGSPLSLECTVEGTSNPNLYWYRQAAGRGLQLLFYSVGIGQISSEVPQNLSASRPQDRQFILSSKKLLLSDSGFYLCAWTGMSNYGYTFGSGTRLTVV.

The chain combines TRBV5-4 with TRBJ2-5; 7 nucleotides match TRBD1. V shed 4 bases, J shed 4 bases, and the junction held 7 bases outside the gene matches. This CDR3 has 14 amino acids. CDR1 is SGHNT and CDR2 is YYREEE in the germline V gene (reference sequence). In DNA, the CDR3 is TGTGCCAGCAGCCTGGACAGGAGAATAGAGACCCAGTACTTC. The encoded protein is CASSLDRRIETQYF.

V gene TRBV3-1 (or the pseudogene TRBV3-2) combines with J gene TRBJ2-7; D not resolved. Germline assignment: CDR1 LGHDT and CDR2 YNNKEL (reference sequence). This CDR3 contains 13 residues. With 4 bases removed from V and 6 bases from J, the gap between germline ends came to 13 bases. The DNA of the CDR3 is TGTGCCAGCAGCCGGACGGGTAATCGCGAGCAGTACTTC. It translates to CASSRTGNREQYF.

The J gene is TRBJ1-1, the V gene TRBV24-1, with D tentatively TRBD1 (5 bases). The ends were cut back, 5 bases at V and 4 bases at J, with 13 bases in the middle. This CDR3 region has 14 residues. Germline-derived CDR1 and CDR2 are KGHDR and SFDVKD. The CDR3 here is CATSGAGTGTEAFF. DNA for the CDR3: TGTGCCACCAGTGGGGCGGGGACGGGCACTGAAGCTTTCTTT.

The chain recombines TRBV19 with TRBJ1-3, with D perhaps TRBD1 (6 bases). Germline V gene data show CDR1 as LNHDA and CDR2 as SQIVND (reference sequence). This CDR3 contains 15 residues. V was shortened by 5 bases and J by 0 bases, with 11 bases between the two germline ends. The CDR3: CASSLTGSSGNTIYF. For the CDR3, the DNA is TGTGCCAGTAGTCTTACAGGGAGCTCTGGAAACACCATATATTTT.

The V call is TRBV5-4, the J call TRBJ1-6; D unresolved. This CDR3 has 14 amino acids. V was trimmed by 0 bases and J by 9 bases, leaving 10 bases between them. CDR1 and CDR2 (germline): SGHNT, YYREEE (reference sequence). CDR3 sequence (DNA): TGTGCCAGCAGCTTGGACCATTCTACTTCACCCCTCCACTTT. Encoded protein: CASSLDHSTSPLHF. The whole variable domain, remainder taken from reference TRBV5-4 and TRBJ1-6, is ETGVTQSPTHLIKTRGQQVTLRCSSQSGHNTVSWYQQALGQGPQFIFQYYREEENGRGNFPPRFSGLQFPNYSSELNVNALELDDSALYLCASSLDHSTSPLHFGNGTRLTVT.

The genes are TRBV19 and TRBJ2-3; maybe TRBD2 (6 bases). With 8 bases removed from V and 3 bases from J, the gap between germline ends came to 12 bases. In germline, CDR1 is LNHDA, CDR2 SQIVND (reference sequence). This CDR3 region has 13 residues. CDR3 protein: CASGGAPTDTQYF. DNA of the CDR3: TGTGCCAGTGGAGGGGCCCCTACAGATACGCAGTATTTT. Full variable domain (rest looked up from reference TRBV19 and TRBJ2-3): DGGITQSPKYLFRKEGQNVTLSCEQNLNHDAMYWYRQDPGQGLRLIYYSQIVNDFQKGDIAEGYSVSREKKESFPLTVTSAQKNPTAFYLCASGGAPTDTQYFGPGTRLTVL.

This rearrangement joins TRBV6-5 to TRBJ1-3; D unclear. V was pared by 5 bases and J by 0 bases, with 8 bases between. CDR1 MNHEY and CDR2 SVGAGI come from the germline V gene. CDR3 length equals 14 residues. CDR3 sequence reads: CASSLTFSGNTIYF. Written as DNA, the CDR3 is TGTGCCAGCAGTCTGACCTTCTCTGGAAACACCATATATTTT.

This clone was detected only once. The gene calls are TRBV18 and TRBJ1-2; TRBD1 matches 7 bases. The germline V gene encodes CDR1 KGHSH and CDR2 LQKENI. The CDR3 totals 13 residues. The V gene end was trimmed by 2 bases and the J gene end by 8 bases; junction bases not matched to a gene: 5. CDR3 nucleotide sequence: TGTGCCAGCTCACCAACGGCAGGGGGAGGCTACACCTTC. Translated, it gives CASSPTAGGGYTF.

The chain employs TRBV21-1 and TRBJ2-7; no DNA check was done on the table's D call, TRBD2. TRBV21-1 corresponds to a pseudogene. The CDR3 has 11 residues. Here the CDR3 DNA reads TGTGCCAGCAGCAAAGATCGCGAGCAGTACTTC. It translates to CASSKDREQYF.

V gene TRBV19 combines with J gene TRBJ1-5, with 8 bases matching TRBD1. This CDR3 contains 13 residues. The germline V gene has CDR1 LNHDA and CDR2 SQIVND (reference sequence). The junction had 3 bases not matched to a gene; V was cut back by 5 bases and J by 6 bases. The CDR3, as DNA: TGTGCCAGTAGTCAGGGGGCTGGTCAGCCCCAGCATTTT. Translated, it gives CASSQGAGQPQHF.

The chain couples TRBV29-1 to TRBJ1-1; no definite D call. Germline V lookup: CDR1 SQVTM, CDR2 ANQGSEA. The ends were cut back, 1 base at V and 3 bases at J, with 6 bases in the middle. This CDR3 is built from 12 residues. The DNA of the CDR3 is TGCAGCGTTGAAGTCCGGGACACTGAAGCTTTCTTT. This codes for CSVEVRDTEAFF. The full variable domain, in which reference TRBV29-1 and TRBJ1-1 provide the parts outside the CDR3, is SAVISQKPSRDICQRGTSLTIQCQVDSQVTMMFWYRQQPGQSLTLIATANQGSEATYESGFVIDKFPISRPNLTFSTLTVSNMSPEDSSIYLCSVEVRDTEAFFGQGTRLTVV.

In this sample, this clone turned up once. The chain joins TRBV6-6 to TRBJ2-6; maybe TRBD1 (6 bases). Trimming shortened V by 4 bases and J by 2 bases, and 12 bases separated the two germline ends. The CDR3 loop spans 16 amino acids. Germline CDR1 MNHNY, CDR2 SVGAGI (reference sequence). CDR3 DNA sequence: TGTGCCAGCAGTTGGACAGAAGAGGCTGGGGCCAACGTCCTGACTTTC. It codes for CASSWTEEAGANVLTF.

The rearrangement uses TRBV20-1 and TRBJ2-5; D perhaps matches TRBD1 (5 bases). V gave up 3 bases and J gave up 4 bases, with 15 bases separating them. CDR1 is DFQATT and CDR2 is SNEGSKA in the germline V gene (reference sequence). CDR3 length: 14 amino acids. The CDR3: CSASSRGGRETQYF. The CDR3 DNA reads as TGCAGTGCTAGTTCTAGGGGTGGCCGAGAGACCCAGTACTTC.

This chain connects TRBV18 to TRBJ2-7; either TRBD1 or TRBD2 may fit D (5 bases each). V lost 3 bases to trimming and J lost 2 bases, with 14 bases between them. This CDR3 comprises 15 residues. CDR1 and CDR2 (germline): KGHSH, LQKENI. CDR3 bases: TGTGCCAGCTCACCGTGGCAGGGAGATCCCTACGAGCAGTACTTC. Encoded protein: CASSPWQGDPYEQYF.

The chain has TRBV15 and TRBJ2-5; D tentatively reads TRBD1 or TRBD2 (7 bases each). The CDR3 has 16 amino acids. Between the trimmed V and J ends, which lost 2 bases and 5 bases, there was a span of 18 bases. Germline V gives CDR1 LNHNV, CDR2 YYDKDF (reference sequence). The CDR3 loop is CATSRTPRGGGETQYF. The CDR3, as DNA: TGTGCCACCAGCAGAACTCCCAGGGGGGGCGGGGAGACCCAGTACTTC.

This clone has only one observation. V and J are TRBV2 and TRBJ2-2, with D tentatively TRBD1 or TRBD2 (5 bases each). Trimming shortened V by 7 bases and J by 4 bases, and 13 bases separated the two germline ends. Germline loops: CDR1 SNHLY, CDR2 FYNNEI. CDR3 size: 14 residues. The chain's CDR3 is CASNSAGTTGELFF. The CDR3 bases are TGTGCCAGCAATTCGGCAGGGACCACCGGGGAGCTGTTTTTT.

The V and J genes are TRBV6-6 and TRBJ2-5; D tentatively fits TRBD1 or TRBD2 (6 bases each). There are 14 residues in the CDR3. The germline V gene encodes CDR1 MNHNY and CDR2 SVGAGI (reference sequence). The germline V and J ends were trimmed by 5 bases and 5 bases, with 15 bases remaining between them. In DNA, the CDR3 is TGTGCCAGCAGTGCCGAGGGGGGATGGGAGACCCAGTACTTC. The encoded protein is CASSAEGGWETQYF.

J is TRBJ2-7 and V is TRBV2; D is ambiguous. V lost 5 bases to trimming and J lost 4 bases, with 12 bases between them. The CDR3 runs 13 residues. In germline, CDR1 is SNHLY, CDR2 FYNNEI. The CDR3 region is CASSPPFEYEQYF. CDR3 DNA: TGTGCCAGCAGTCCTCCATTCGAGTACGAGCAGTACTTC. The full variable domain, with the rest looked up from reference TRBV2 and TRBJ2-7, is EPEVTQTPSHQVTQMGQEVILRCVPISNHLYFYWYRQILGQKVEFLVSFYNNEISEKSEIFDDQFSVERPDGSNFTLKIRSTKLEDSAMYFCASSPPFEYEQYFGPGTRLTVT.

This clone was counted once. The chain employs TRBV20-1 and TRBJ1-3; D unclear. Between the trimmed V and J ends, which lost 3 bases and 0 bases, there was a span of 12 bases. Germline CDR1 is DFQATT and CDR2 is SNEGSKA (reference sequence). The CDR3 length is 15 residues. CDR3 loop: CSASAAPVSGNTIYF. Written as DNA, the CDR3 is TGCAGTGCTAGTGCAGCACCTGTCTCTGGAAACACCATATATTTT.

V usage is TRBV4-3 and J usage is TRBJ2-1; 7 bases are shared with TRBD2. The CDR3 loop spans 15 amino acids. The V gene's germline CDR1 is LGHNA and CDR2 YSLEER. V shed 0 bases, J shed 6 bases, and the junction held 5 bases outside the gene matches. CDR3 amino acids: CASSQEPTSSNEQFF. The DNA of the CDR3 is TGCGCCAGCAGCCAAGAGCCGACTAGCAGCAATGAGCAGTTCTTC.

CDR3 nucleotides: TGTGCCAGCTCACCCCTTGGTGGGGAATGGGCTGGCTACACCTTC. It encodes CASSPLGGEWAGYTF. The rearrangement uses TRBV18 and TRBJ1-2, with D unresolved. V was clipped by 3 bases and J by 7 bases, with 18 bases between them. The CDR3 runs to 15 residues. Per the germline V gene, CDR1 is KGHSH and CDR2 is LQKENI.

The J gene is TRBJ1-5, the V gene TRBV27, with D uncertain. The CDR3 totals 15 residues. Deletions cut 5 bases from V and 7 bases from J, with 18 bases between. CDR1 is MNHEY and CDR2 is SMNVEV in the germline V gene (reference sequence). This CDR3 is CASSPQYGLGQPQHF. DNA of the CDR3: TGTGCCAGCAGTCCTCAATATGGACTAGGACAGCCCCAGCATTTT.

This sequence joins TRBV2 and TRBJ2-7, with D possibly matching TRBD2 (5 bases). Deletions cut 6 bases from V and 4 bases from J, with 10 bases between. Germline V gives CDR1 SNHLY, CDR2 FYNNEI. The CDR3 consists of 12 residues. CDR3 loop: CASSRAGYEQYF. The CDR3 DNA sequence: TGTGCCAGCAGCCGCGCGGGTTACGAGCAGTACTTC. The full variable domain, completed using reference TRBV2 and TRBJ2-7, is EPEVTQTPSHQVTQMGQEVILRCVPISNHLYFYWYRQILGQKVEFLVSFYNNEISEKSEIFDDQFSVERPDGSNFTLKIRSTKLEDSAMYFCASSRAGYEQYFGPGTRLTVT.